The clone carrying this T cell receptor beta chain was seen only a few times. The V gene end was trimmed by 3 bases and the J gene end by 6 bases; junction bases not matched to a gene: 9. The CDR3 is made up of 15 amino acids. Germline CDR1 MNHEY, CDR2 SMNVEV (reference sequence). These data come from a study of breast tumors, draining lymph nodes, adjacent tissues. Samples came from axillary lymph nodes draining the breast cancer. TCRdb used MiXCR to reprocess the multiplex PCR reads, holding one entry per CDR3 protein. In the table there are 250,000 or so distinct CDR3 sequences, around 30% of which are singletons.

J is TRBJ2-3 and V is TRBV27; 7 bases line up with TRBD2. The sample was axillary lymph node tissue. This receptor was taken from a female donor with breast cancer. Some clones in this sample may be carry-over from other donors' samples. The CDR3 DNA is TGTGCCAGCAGTTTTGCGGGAGCAGGTGGGGATACGCAGTATTTT. This encodes CASSFAGAGGDTQYF.